This TCR beta chain was captured in a study of T cell changes during pregnancy in multiple sclerosis. Method: immunoSEQ multiplex PCR; TCRdb's copy keeps in-frame clones and lacks some. This sample yields approximately 80,000 clones, of which about 90% are seen a single time; 3.5% to 4% belongs to the top ten. The CDR3 sequence is 17 residues long. The V gene's germline CDR1 is SGHNT and CDR2 YYREEE (reference sequence). V lost 0 bases and J lost 1, with 16 bases in between. The sequencing here drew on PBMCs, taken in the first trimester of pregnancy. V and J are TRBV5-4 and TRBJ1-2; D is uncertain. The TCR originated in a female donor in good health, serving as a control in a pregnancy study. Some clones in this sample may be carry-over from other donors' samples. This CDR3 reads CASSLGYREPVNYGYTF. Here the CDR3 DNA reads TGTGCCAGCAGCTTGGGATATCGGGAACCCGTTAACTATGGCTACACCTTC.